This TCR beta chain was captured by sequencing in a study of cytomegalovirus exposure and HLA in healthy donors. Germline CDR1 reads WSHSY; CDR2 reads SAAADI. V lost 6 bases and J lost 0; bases outside the gene matches: 4. The length of the CDR3 is 15 residues. Primers: 60 Vbeta forward and 13 Jbeta reverse. Assay: immunoSEQ multiplex PCR; the TCRdb copy retains only in-frame clones and omits some. The table has about 130,000 clones, more than 80% seen once. What was sequenced was PBMCs. V and J are TRBV10-2 and TRBJ2-1; 8 bases agree with TRBD1. The receptor comes from a woman younger than 45 in good health and CMV-seropositive. CDR3 nucleotides: TGCGCCAGCAGATCCGACAGGGGCTCCTACAATGAGCAGTTCTTC. Encoded protein: CASRSDRGSYNEQFF.